Each of the 5 T cell receptor beta chains below was sequenced from the same sample in a study of T cell responses to AZD1222 COVID-19 vaccine. Only in-frame clones appear in the TCRdb table, and some are missing; sequencing was by immunoSEQ multiplex PCR. The data contain 75,000 to 80,000 clones, roughly 80% of them singletons. The material sequenced was peripheral blood, taken 28 days after the second dose of the MenACWY control vaccine. The receptor source for this set is an adult who received the MenACWY meningococcal vaccine as a control.

The chain couples TRBV5-1 to TRBJ2-2; TRBD2 agrees at 11 bases. In germline, CDR1 is SGHRS, CDR2 YFSETQ. This CDR3 contains 15 residues. The junction had 1 base not matched to a gene; V was cut back by 1 base and J by 5 bases. CDR3 residues: CASSLTSGSTGELFF. The CDR3 DNA reads as TGCGCCAGCAGCTTGACTAGCGGGAGTACCGGGGAGCTGTTTTTT.

The chain recombines TRBV13 with TRBJ2-3; D call uncertain. The CDR3 spans 13 residues. V lost 3 bases and J lost 5, with 9 bases in between. Germline V lookup: CDR1 PRHDT, CDR2 FYEKMQ (reference sequence). The CDR3 nucleotides are TGTGCCAGCAGCTTTTCCCAATTAGATACGCAGTATTTT. Translation: CASSFSQLDTQYF.

The chain uses TRBV3-1 (or the pseudogene TRBV3-2) and TRBJ1-2, with D possibly being TRBD1 (5 bases). Germline lookup yields CDR1 LGHDT and CDR2 YNNKEL (reference sequence). The V gene lost 4 bases and the J gene lost 3 bases, with 15 bases spanning the gap. The CDR3 spans 15 residues. The CDR3 DNA reads as TGTGCCAGCAGCCGGTACGGCGGGGGTGACTATGGCTACACCTTC. Amino acid sequence: CASSRYGGGDYGYTF.

The CDR3 spells CASSWDLNSPLHF. CDR3 coding DNA: TGTGCCAGCAGCTGGGACCTTAATTCACCCCTCCACTTT. The chain is built from TRBV7-2 and TRBJ1-6; D might be TRBD1 (5 bases). Germline CDR1 and CDR2: SGHTA and FQGNSA. Trimming cost V 4 bases and J 6 bases, with 7 bases left between them. The CDR3 has 13 residues. Supplemented by reference TRBV7-2 and TRBJ1-6, the full variable domain reads GAGVSQSPSNKVTEKGKDVELRCDPISGHTALYWYRQSLGQGLEFLIYFQGNSAPDKSGLPSDRFSAERTGGSVSTLTIQRTQQEDSAVYLCASSWDLNSPLHFGNGTRLTVT.

This chain links TRBV6-5 with TRBJ1-3; D remains ambiguous. The CDR3 contains 15 residues. Germline CDR1 MNHEY, CDR2 SVGAGI. Trimming shortened V by 5 bases and J by 0 bases, and 11 bases separated the two germline ends. The CDR3: CASSPGLLSGNTIYF. Written as DNA, the CDR3 is TGTGCCAGCAGTCCCGGGCTCCTCTCTGGAAACACCATATATTTT.